One sample yielded the 17 T cell receptor beta chains listed below, sequenced in a study of shared clonotypes between healthy human individuals. This table comes from immunoSEQ multiplex PCR, and its TCRdb copy is limited to in-frame clones, with some not included. The table has more than 1,200,000 clones, 98% seen once. The sample was naive CD4+ T cells sorted from blood. Sample subset: CD45RA+ positively selected. All receptors derive from a man aged 30 to 45 in good health.

This chain links TRBV9 with TRBJ2-7, with 7 bases fitting TRBD1. Germline assignment: CDR1 SGDLS and CDR2 YYNGEE. The CDR3 has 16 amino acids. J was trimmed by 4 bases and V by 3 bases; bases with no gene match: 13. CDR3 nucleotides: TGTGCCAGCAGCGCTCAGGGGGAGAATGGGGTTTACGAGCAGTACTTC. Its protein is CASSAQGENGVYEQYF.

In the case of this clone: The sample carries other DNA sequences with the same CDR3. The V call is TRBV5-1, the J call TRBJ2-7; 9 bases align to TRBD1. With 0 bases clipped from V and 1 base from J, the junction kept 2 bases outside the gene matches. CDR3 length equals 15 residues. Per the germline V gene, CDR1 is SGHRS and CDR2 is YFSETQ. As DNA, the CDR3 is TGCGCCAGCAGCTTGGCCGGGACAGGGTCCTACGAGCAGTACTTC. Translating gives CASSLAGTGSYEQYF.

This chain connects TRBV19 to TRBJ2-7; D is uncertain. Trimming took off 4 bases at V and 7 bases at J, with 20 bases between the two ends. This CDR3 has 15 residues. CDR1 and CDR2 from the germline V gene are LNHDA and SQIVND (reference sequence). CDR3 nucleotides: TGTGCCAGTAGTACCTTTTCGGGCGGTGTAGGGGAGCAGTACTTC. Translating gives CASSTFSGGVGEQYF.

J is TRBJ2-3 and V is TRBV6-1; D remains ambiguous. The CDR3 runs 15 residues. V shed 2 bases and J shed 5 bases, with 14 bases lying between them. Germline assignment: CDR1 MNHNS and CDR2 SASEGT. The CDR3 DNA sequence: TGTGCCAGCAGTGAACGTATATTGGCCGGAGATACGCAGTATTTT. Amino acids: CASSERILAGDTQYF.

The rearrangement uses TRBV28 and TRBJ2-5; D gene uncertain. Germline V gives CDR1 MDHEN, CDR2 SYDVKM. This CDR3 region has 12 residues. V lost 1 base and J 2 bases, leaving 2 bases between the germline ends. The CDR3 loop reads CASSLLQETQYF. Written as DNA, the CDR3 is TGTGCCAGCAGTTTATTACAAGAGACCCAGTACTTC.

This sequence joins TRBV10-3 and TRBJ2-1, with D hard to call. The CDR3 loop spans 9 amino acids. Germline V CDR1 and CDR2: ENHRY, SYGVKD. V lost 8 bases and J lost 10, with 6 bases in between. CDR3 bases: TGTGCCATCGCTGGGGAGCAGTTCTTC. This sequence encodes CAIAGEQFF.

V and J are TRBV11-2 and TRBJ1-3; D call uncertain. Germline V gives CDR1 SGHAT, CDR2 FQNNGV. V lost 1 base to trimming and J lost 6 bases, with 4 bases between them. The CDR3 is made up of 12 amino acids. The chain's CDR3 is CASSLGVNTIYF. The CDR3 nucleotides are TGTGCCAGCAGCTTAGGTGTAAACACCATATATTTT.

The chain uses TRBV18 and TRBJ1-2, with 7 bases that match TRBD1. Losses at the gene ends were 1 base for V and 6 bases for J; bases not matched to a gene: 8. This CDR3 is 15 amino acids long. Germline V gives CDR1 KGHSH, CDR2 LQKENI. The CDR3 DNA reads as TGTGCCAGCTCACCACTTGAGGGGGCGACGGATGGCTACACCTTC. This sequence encodes CASSPLEGATDGYTF.

V and J are TRBV27 and TRBJ2-7, with 8 bases matching TRBD1. Germline lookup yields CDR1 MNHEY and CDR2 SMNVEV (reference sequence). The CDR3 has 14 residues. V lost 5 bases and J lost 5; bases outside the gene matches: 8. The CDR3 DNA reads as TGTGCCAGCAGTCCCGGGACAGGTTTCCACGAGCAGTACTTC. It specifies CASSPGTGFHEQYF.

Regarding this clone: Other DNA sequences in this specimen translate into the identical CDR3. The chain is built from TRBV27 and TRBJ2-7, with TRBD1 identical over 7 bases. The germline gives CDR1 MNHEY, CDR2 SMNVEV (reference sequence). Trimming removed 5 bases from V and 3 bases from J; junction bases left unmatched: 4. The CDR3 consists of 13 residues. The CDR3 region is CASSLQGNYEQYF. As DNA, the CDR3 is TGTGCCAGCAGTCTACAGGGGAACTACGAGCAGTACTTC.

The gene calls are TRBV18 and TRBJ1-1; a possible D gene is TRBD1 (5 bases). This CDR3 region has 17 residues. The ends were cut back, 0 bases at V and 3 bases at J, with 17 bases in the middle. The germline CDR1 and CDR2 sequences are KGHSH and LQKENI. The CDR3 nucleotides are TGTGCCAGCTCACCACCGAGTCCCCAAGCCAGGGACACTGAAGCTTTCTTT. This encodes CASSPPSPQARDTEAFF. The entire variable domain, with the rest obtained from reference TRBV18 and TRBJ1-1, is as follows: NAGVMQNPRHLVRRRGQEARLRCSPMKGHSHVYWYRQLPEEGLKFMVYLQKENIIDESGMPKERFSAEFPKEGPSILRIQQVVRGDSAAYFCASSPPSPQARDTEAFFGQGTRLTVV.

V is TRBV7-9 and J is TRBJ2-5; D ambiguous. Germline assignment: CDR1 SEHNR and CDR2 FQNEAQ (reference sequence). With 0 bases removed from V and 5 bases from J, the gap between germline ends came to 13 bases. The CDR3 runs to 15 residues. DNA for the CDR3: TGTGCCAGCAGCTTAGCGTCTCCTAGTAGGGAGACCCAGTACTTC. The encoded protein is CASSLASPSRETQYF.

To note about this clone: The sample carries other DNA sequences with the same CDR3. V usage is TRBV18 and J usage is TRBJ2-2; possibly TRBD1 for D (5 bases). This CDR3 has 15 residues. V dropped 2 bases and J dropped 1 base, with 8 bases sitting between them. Germline-derived CDR1 and CDR2 are KGHSH and LQKENI. Here the CDR3 reads CASSPGQGNTGELFF. The CDR3 DNA follows: TGTGCCAGCTCACCAGGGCAGGGGAACACCGGGGAGCTGTTTTTT.

The chain couples TRBV18 to TRBJ2-1; 8 bases map to TRBD2. Losses at the gene ends were 3 bases for V and 1 base for J; bases not matched to a gene: 5. Per the germline V gene, CDR1 is KGHSH and CDR2 is LQKENI. The CDR3 totals 16 residues. The CDR3 sequence: CASSPLREGSYNEQFF. CDR3 in DNA: TGTGCCAGCTCACCTCTCCGGGAGGGATCCTACAATGAGCAGTTCTTC.

The V call is TRBV7-6, the J call TRBJ2-1; TRBD1 agrees at 7 bases. Germline V lookup: CDR1 SGHVS, CDR2 FNYEAQ. The CDR3 consists of 16 residues. The J segment lost 8 bases and the V segment lost 2 bases, leaving 12 bases of the junction unmatched. Here the CDR3 DNA reads TGTGCCAGCAGCTTACCCAGGGGAGACAGGGACGATGAGCAGTTCTTC. Protein: CASSLPRGDRDDEQFF.

The rearrangement joins TRBV7-9 to TRBJ2-7, with 9 bases that match TRBD2. J was trimmed by 0 bases and V by 1 base; bases with no gene match: 4. Germline V gives CDR1 SEHNR, CDR2 FQNEAQ (reference sequence). The length of the CDR3 is 16 residues. CDR3 coding DNA: TGTGCCAGCAGCTTAGGTGCGGGAGGGACCTCCTACGAGCAGTACTTC. The encoded protein is CASSLGAGGTSYEQYF.

The chain links TRBV5-4 to TRBJ2-3; 8 bases match TRBD2. This CDR3 has 13 residues. The V segment lost 1 base and the J segment 5 bases; nucleotides outside the gene matches: 0. In germline, CDR1 is SGHNT, CDR2 YYREEE (reference sequence). Written as DNA, the CDR3 is TGTGCCAGCAGCTTGCGGGGGGGAGATACGCAGTATTTT. Translating it yields CASSLRGGDTQYF.